This record covers a single T cell receptor beta chain. The target antigen is unknown. The germline gives CDR1 SGHAT, CDR2 FQNNGV. The CDR3 is 14 amino acids. The data are from a study of identical twins. TCRdb re-analysed the 5' RACE reads in MiXCR, keeping a single row per CDR3 protein. Altogether around 1.7 million distinct CDR3 sequences are present, roughly 35% being singletons, with the ten largest covering about 0.3%. Findings of the study overall: Beta out-of-frame twin sharing showed a weaker excess. Analyses of zero insertions could be partly confounded by invariant MAIT and iNKT cells. Abundant beta clonotypes from cord blood bore fewer insertions; memory repertoires lacked this pattern. The models systematically underestimated how much out-of-frame TCR alpha was shared in monozygotic twins.

The TCR originated in a newborn girl in good health. This chain links TRBV11-2 with TRBJ2-4, with no clear D. The DNA end favors TRBJ2-7, so the J call may be wrong. The sequenced material came from cord blood. The CDR3 is CASSLDLSWYEQYF. CDR3 nucleotides: TGTGCCAGCAGCTTAGATCTATCCTGGTACGAGCAGTACTTC.